This T cell receptor (beta chain) was sequenced for a study of early stage breast cancer tumors. Looking at the study overall: ER+/PR+/HER2- status applied to about 70% of the 16 invasive breast tumors. The ER+/PR+/HER2- tumors included about 8 ductal and a handful of lobular carcinomas. Study results and caveats: Commonly generated sequences made up most enriched TCRB sequences shared between patients.

This CDR3 has 16 amino acids. Trimming cost V 1 base and J 4 bases; bases outside gene matches: 5. Germline V gene lookup returns CDR1 LGHNA and CDR2 YSLEER. Note on this clone: Its antigen is unidentified.

The assay was immunoSEQ multiplex PCR, and TCRdb's table has in-frame clones only and misses some. The sample shows 25,000 to 30,000 clones, 84% of them seen only once. The chain carries TRBV4-3 and TRBJ2-1; 9 bases align to TRBD2. This clonotype originated in a person between 45 and 65 years old with breast cancer. Sequencing was done on a sample of blood. CDR3 DNA: TGCGCCAGCAGCCAAGTGCGACTAGCGGTTTACAATGAGCAGTTCTTC. Protein product: CASSQVRLAVYNEQFF.